Sequencing of this T cell receptor beta chain was carried out in a study of PD-L1 blockade in urothelial cancer (dated by TCRdb to about 2017). As for the study more broadly: Therapy was started at some point between 2013 and 2015 for all patients, and atezolizumab 1,200 mg was administered intravenously every 3 weeks. About 85% of the roughly 29 patients were identified as males with urothelial cancer of bladder origin, and a prior smoking history was reported by 18 of 29 patients. An ECOG performance status of 0 or 1 was recorded for the patients, and 0 to 3 prior chemotherapy regimens had been received by the patients. Blood samples were analyzed at 3 weeks after treatment start (second dose) and at 6 weeks after treatment start. Blood samples gave a median of roughly 150,000 T cells and approximately 81,000 unique TCRs, with a median clonality of 0.080. Somatic, immune and clinical correlates of response to PD-L1 blockade with atezolizumab in urothelial cancer were the focus of an exploratory multi-omic analysis. Pretreatment tumor samples, along with matched peripheral blood serially collected before and after atezolizumab treatment, were subjected to TCR sequencing. Durable clinical benefit meant progression-free survival longer than 6 months, and TCR features were also tested against progression-free and overall survival. Whole exome sequencing and RNA sequencing of pretreatment tumors were performed alongside TCR sequencing in the same patients. Several patients achieved durable clinical benefit and about 22 did not. Pretreatment blood TCR-seq was available for nearly 30 patients, at least one posttreatment blood collection was obtained for around 25 patients, and tumor TCR-seq was available for around 25 patients.

To estimate absolute template abundance from read counts, synthetic TCR analog templates were spiked into each PCR. The immunoSEQ assay used bias-controlled V and J gene primers to amplify TCRbeta CDR3 regions from genomic DNA. Sequencing of rearranged TCRbeta segments was done at approximately 20X coverage. Per the authors' processing: Sequencing errors were corrected by clustering, and CDR3s were annotated against IMGT so that V, D and J genes could be assigned. Only productive TCRbeta rearrangements were used in downstream analyses, excluding out-of-frame or stop-codon sequences. Clonality was computed as one minus Shannon entropy normalized by the log of the number of unique productive sequences. Fisher's exact test with Benjamini-Hochberg correction, using a cutoff of adjusted p below 0.01, was how clones that differed between time points or between blood and tumor were identified. Sourced from immuneACCESS, this table was stored by TCRdb with only in-frame sequences that have V and J called. A share of the clones is absent; for the studies checked, an unresolved V gene accounts for under half, and the remainder has no known explanation. That table furnishes V, J and clone size, whereas the DNA furnished D and trimming. The sample yields 40,000 to 50,000 clones; around 85% were counted once. The ten top clones hold about 9.4% of the sample.

To note about this clone: Its antigen target is currently unknown. Within one base of it there is no much larger clone, and no base qualities were kept.

CDR1 and CDR2, per the germline V gene (reference sequence), are SEHNR and FQNEAQ. V is clipped by 5 bases and J by 8 bases, and the sequence between their germline boundaries is 15 bases long. Its CDR3 holds 13 amino acids, cysteine through phenylalanine. CDR3 DNA only is kept here, 39 bases in frame from base 1. The meaning of the sample's time point label: peripheral blood 6 weeks after treatment start. A total of 25 to 35 patients with locally advanced or metastatic urothelial carcinoma, treated at Memorial Sloan Kettering on a trial protocol, made up the cohort. Peripheral blood mononuclear cells were collected pretreatment and during treatment, with between 1 and 8 total time points obtained per patient. The Qiagen DNeasy Blood extraction kit was used to purify genomic DNA from total PBMCs and tumor samples. PBMCs were collected pretreatment and during treatment, and were isolated and stored as previously described.

What the study reported, not specific to this receptor: A pretreatment peripheral blood TCR clonality below the median was linked to improved progression-free and overall survival. Because the sample size was small (n of about 27) and many of the analyses were exploratory, the results are meant to be hypothesis-generating. At 3 weeks after the start of treatment, tumor-associated TCR clones in peripheral blood had expanded more in patients with durable benefit (n ≈ 24, p = 0.022).

The rearranged segments are TRBV7-9 and TRBJ1-1; TRBD1 is a weak D gene call, 6 bases matching. The TCR comes from a man in his sixties with urothelial cancer. The sample in question was PBMCs, obtained around atezolizumab (anti-PD-L1) treatment. The DNA is TGTGCCAGCAGCACCCGGGGGGGGCGGGAAGCTTTCTTT. Its product reads: CASSTRGGREAFF.